A single sample gave rise to the 15 T cell receptor beta chains below, sequenced in a study of blood T cells in healthy people across ages. PCR was performed a second time for roughly 7 to 12 cycles using a sample-barcoded 5' primer and a J-beta primer mix. TCRdb independently ran MiXCR on the 5' RACE reads; one entry per CDR3 protein. This sample has about 800,000 distinct CDR3 sequences, with 25% found just once. The data were also submitted as part of a second study, on T cells of mothers and their children.

The sequencing sample was made of blood. The receptors shown here come from a boy aged 5 to 17 in good health.

The chain carries TRBV5-1 and TRBJ2-5; 8 bases match TRBD1. This CDR3 has 16 residues. The germline V gene encodes CDR1 SGHRS and CDR2 YFSETQ. Trimming removed 0 bases from V and 2 bases from J; junction bases left unmatched: 6. This CDR3 is CASSLGTGIPQETQYF. CDR3 bases: TGCGCCAGCAGCTTGGGGACAGGGATCCCTCAAGAGACCCAGTACTTC.

This clonotype has a handful of counts. The genes are TRBV29-1 and TRBJ2-7, with D maybe TRBD2 (6 bases). The V and J ends lost 6 bases and 6 bases respectively, with 15 bases between them. CDR1 and CDR2 (germline): SQVTM, ANQGSEA. The CDR3 is 12 residues long. The CDR3 region is CSVGDSPPEQYF. The CDR3 nucleotides read TGCAGCGTGGGGGACTCCCCCCCCGAGCAGTACTTC.

This clonotype came up once. V usage is TRBV24-1 and J usage is TRBJ1-5; a possible D gene is TRBD1 (6 bases). Germline CDR1 reads KGHDR; CDR2 reads SFDVKD. The V and J ends lost 4 bases and 7 bases respectively, with 13 bases between them. This CDR3 contains 14 residues. CDR3 sequence: CATSEPGDEQPQHF. CDR3 in DNA: TGTGCCACCAGTGAACCAGGGGATGAGCAGCCCCAGCATTTT.

This sequence joins TRBV20-1 and TRBJ2-3, with a tentative D call TRBD2 (6 bases). V was clipped by 5 bases and J by 4 bases, with 13 bases between them. The CDR3 spans 13 residues. The germline V gene encodes CDR1 DFQATT and CDR2 SNEGSKA (reference sequence). The CDR3 region has the DNA TGCAGTGCTCCCAGGGACTCTTCAGATACGCAGTATTTT. It codes for CSAPRDSSDTQYF.

This sequence joins TRBV6-2 or TRBV6-3 and TRBJ1-5, with D maybe TRBD1 (5 bases). V was cut by 6 bases and J by 4 bases, with 16 bases left in between. CDR3 size: 15 residues. Germline values: CDR1 MNHEY, CDR2 SVGEGT. CDR3 residues: CASSAARAGNQPQHF. As DNA, the CDR3 is TGTGCCAGCAGCGCCGCCCGGGCAGGGAATCAGCCCCAGCATTTT.

This clonotype has only a few counts. Here the CDR3 reads CASSKRQGLGAFF. In DNA, the CDR3 is TGTGCCAGCAGCAAAAGACAGGGCTTGGGTGCTTTCTTT. The rearrangement uses TRBV11-2 and TRBJ1-1; 7 positions match TRBD1. Germline assignment: CDR1 SGHAT and CDR2 FQNNGV. Trimming cost V 5 bases and J 11 bases; bases outside gene matches: 11. The CDR3 contains 13 residues.

This rearrangement joins TRBV20-1 to TRBJ2-3; D unclear. Germline assignment: CDR1 DFQATT and CDR2 SNEGSKA (reference sequence). The length of the CDR3 is 11 residues. With 5 bases removed from V and 6 bases from J, the gap between germline ends came to 9 bases. The CDR3 nucleotides are TGCAGTGCTCCGGAGTGGGATACGCAGTATTTT. Its protein product is CSAPEWDTQYF.

A few counts support this clonotype. This chain links TRBV4-1 with TRBJ1-1; D is ambiguous. CDR3 size: 17 residues. CDR1 is MGHRA and CDR2 is YSYEKL in the germline V gene. Trimming shortened V by 0 bases and J by 0 bases, and 14 bases separated the two germline ends. The CDR3: CASSQDKVGIMNTEAFF. CDR3 coding DNA: TGCGCCAGCAGCCAAGATAAGGTGGGAATAATGAACACTGAAGCTTTCTTT.

The chain carries TRBV20-1 and TRBJ1-2; 7 nucleotides align to TRBD1. Germline V gene lookup returns CDR1 DFQATT and CDR2 SNEGSKA (reference sequence). The CDR3 spans 13 residues. The V and J ends lost 5 bases and 2 bases, in that order; junction bases with no gene match: 5. The CDR3 DNA reads TGCAGTGCTGAGGACAGGAGAAACTATGGCTACACCTTC. Amino acids: CSAEDRRNYGYTF.

This sequence joins TRBV2 and TRBJ2-3; 7 positions match TRBD2. The V and J ends lost 0 bases and 5 bases, in that order; junction bases with no gene match: 5. The CDR3 has 15 amino acids. The V gene's germline CDR1 is SNHLY and CDR2 FYNNEI. The CDR3 spells CASSEALRGVDTQYF. Written as DNA, the CDR3 is TGTGCCAGCAGTGAAGCGCTTCGGGGGGTAGATACGCAGTATTTT.

J is TRBJ1-1 and V is TRBV27, with D possibly matching TRBD1 (5 bases). From germline, CDR1 is MNHEY and CDR2 SMNVEV (reference sequence). V was pared by 3 bases and J by 1 base, with 9 bases between. This CDR3 is built from 14 residues. In DNA form, the CDR3 reads TGTGCCAGCAGTTTGCTCGACAGGAACACTGAAGCTTTCTTT. This sequence encodes CASSLLDRNTEAFF.

A few counts support this clonotype. V usage is TRBV29-1 and J usage is TRBJ1-1; the match to TRBD1 covers 7 bases. This CDR3 is 13 amino acids long. Trimming took 7 bases from V and 5 from J; bases not matched to a gene: 10. Germline CDR1 reads SQVTM; CDR2 reads ANQGSEA. In nucleotides, the CDR3 is TGCAGCGCTGGTCGGAGGGGGCGGACTGAAGCTTTCTTT. Its translation is CSAGRRGRTEAFF.

This clonotype was observed a handful of times. This chain uses TRBV7-2 with TRBJ2-5; TRBD1 agrees at 7 bases. Trimming at V came to 8 bases and at J to 5 bases, leaving 11 bases not matched to a gene. There are 14 residues in the CDR3. Germline V gene data show CDR1 as SGHTA and CDR2 as FQGNSA. The CDR3 region has the DNA TGTGCCAGCTCGAGGGGGCTGGGTGCGGAGACCCAGTACTTC. This sequence encodes CASSRGLGAETQYF.

V and J are TRBV6-5 and TRBJ2-1, with D tentatively TRBD2 (5 bases). Germline CDR1 MNHEY, CDR2 SVGAGI. Trimming cost V 3 bases and J 7 bases, with 13 bases left between them. The CDR3 extends over 14 amino acids. This CDR3 reads CASSYRWGDNEQFF. DNA for the CDR3: TGTGCCAGCAGTTATAGGTGGGGAGATAATGAGCAGTTCTTC.

This clonotype was counted only a few times. This CDR3 reads CAISSQSSYEQYF. CDR3 nucleotide sequence: TGTGCCATCAGTTCCCAGAGCTCCTACGAGCAGTACTTC. The chain carries TRBV10-3 and TRBJ2-7, with no clear D. The CDR3 extends over 13 amino acids. The V gene's germline CDR1 is ENHRY and CDR2 SYGVKD. The V end lost 5 bases, the J end lost 0 bases, and 8 bases lay between the germline ends.